This TCR beta chain derives from a study of T cell clonality in common variable immunodeficiency. Overall study results and limits: Reportedly, TCR beta sequences from common variable immunodeficiency showed fewer deletions and N-nucleotide insertions.

Some clones are missing from TCRdb's copy, which holds only in-frame ones; the method was immunoSEQ multiplex PCR. The sample holds 15,000 to 20,000 clones, and no clone turns up only once. The V gene's germline CDR1 is MNHNS and CDR2 SASEGT. The V end lost 4 bases, the J end lost 10 bases, and 11 bases lay between the germline ends. The length of the CDR3 is 13 residues. This clone was observed a few times. Its antigen is unidentified. From the germline J gene comes the end of the CDR3, since the read stops 3 residues before it. This sequence originates from a human donor with common variable immunodeficiency. This chain uses TRBV6-1 with TRBJ1-6; D remains unclear. Sequencing was done on a sample of peripheral blood mononuclear cells. The covered CDR3 bases are TGTGCCAGCAGTGTCCAGGTTGGATCACCC. Amino acid sequence: CASSVQVGSP. The full CDR3 protein reads CASSVQVGSPLHF.